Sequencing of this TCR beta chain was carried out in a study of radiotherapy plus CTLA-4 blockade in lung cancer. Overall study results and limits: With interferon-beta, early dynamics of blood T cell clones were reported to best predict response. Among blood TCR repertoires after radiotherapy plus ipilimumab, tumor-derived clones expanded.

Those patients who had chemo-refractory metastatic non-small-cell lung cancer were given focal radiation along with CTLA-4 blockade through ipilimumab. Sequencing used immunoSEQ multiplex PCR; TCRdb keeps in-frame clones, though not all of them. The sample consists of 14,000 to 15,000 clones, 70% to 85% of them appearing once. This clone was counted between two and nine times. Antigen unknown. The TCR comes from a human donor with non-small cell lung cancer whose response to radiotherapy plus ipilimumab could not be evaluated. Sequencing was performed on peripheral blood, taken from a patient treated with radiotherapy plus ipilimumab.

CDR3 sequence (DNA): TGTGCCAGCAGCGAGACCGCTAGCTCCTACAATGAGCAGTTCTTC. Protein product: CASSETASSYNEQFF. The rearrangement joins TRBV11-3 to TRBJ2-1; no clear D gene. Trimming removed 5 bases from V and 0 bases from J, with 11 bases in between. The CDR3 sequence is 15 residues long. Germline values: CDR1 SGHNT, CDR2 YENEEA. The variable domain in full, completed from reference TRBV11-3 and TRBJ2-1, reads EAGVVQSPRYKIIEKKQPVAFWCNPISGHNTLYWYLQNLGQGPELLIRYENEEAVDDSQLPKDRFSAERLKGVDSTLKIQPAELGDSAVYLCASSETASSYNEQFFGPGTRLTVL.